The rows below give T cell receptor beta chains drawn from one sample of a study of regulatory T cells in long-lasting Graves disease. TCRdb itself ran the multiplex PCR reads through MiXCR, one entry per CDR3 protein. In the table there are around 250,000 distinct CDR3 sequences, around 18% of which are singletons. Sequenced material: peripheral blood mononuclear cells (PBMCs), taken at new diagnosis, from a patient treated with antithyroid drugs. The origin of the receptors is a female donor with Graves disease. Both conserved end residues are part of each CDR3. The order of the fields is J gene, V gene, CDR3 protein.

j_gene: TRBJ2-1
v_gene: TRBV6-2/TRBV6-3
CDR3aa: CASGKQGAWGQFF

j_gene: TRBJ2-2
v_gene: TRBV27
CDR3aa: CASSTSVARGGTGELFF

j_gene: TRBJ1-2
v_gene: TRBV30
CDR3aa: CAWSVLSGYGYTF

j_gene: TRBJ1-6
v_gene: TRBV6-1
CDR3aa: CASSDGRVRSPLHF

j_gene: TRBJ2-7
v_gene: TRBV12-3/TRBV12-4
CDR3aa: CASSFTTGGAEQYF

j_gene: TRBJ2-7
v_gene: TRBV11-3
CDR3aa: CASSLSHPPGGQYF

j_gene: TRBJ2-3
v_gene: TRBV24-1
CDR3aa: CATSDFGTNTDTQYF

j_gene: TRBJ2-2
v_gene: TRBV20-1
CDR3aa: CSARVGGETGELFF

j_gene: TRBJ1-2
v_gene: TRBV12-3/TRBV12-4
CDR3aa: CASSLVRGSYTF

j_gene: TRBJ2-5
v_gene: TRBV5-1
CDR3aa: CASRKQGYQETQYF

j_gene: TRBJ2-2
v_gene: TRBV5-1
CDR3aa: CASSLPGLAGTGELFF

j_gene: TRBJ2-3
v_gene: TRBV12-5
CDR3aa: CASAPSGSTDTQYF

j_gene: TRBJ2-7
v_gene: TRBV24-1
CDR3aa: CATSDPTGGGYEQYF

j_gene: TRBJ1-2
v_gene: TRBV30
CDR3aa: CAWSRDRGISGYTF

j_gene: TRBJ1-6
v_gene: TRBV9
CDR3aa: CASSVGQFNSPLHF

j_gene: TRBJ1-2
v_gene: TRBV6-1
CDR3aa: CASRLPMTVNYGYTF

j_gene: TRBJ2-2
v_gene: TRBV6-1
CDR3aa: CASRTSGRGGELFF

j_gene: TRBJ2-1
v_gene: TRBV2
CDR3aa: CAISVEGGHNEQFF

j_gene: TRBJ2-5
v_gene: TRBV28
CDR3aa: CASSNDRARRTQYF

j_gene: TRBJ1-2
v_gene: TRBV24-1
CDR3aa: CATSDGNLEVSGYTF

j_gene: TRBJ1-5
v_gene: TRBV12-3/TRBV12-4
CDR3aa: CASSLGGYNQPQHF

j_gene: TRBJ2-5
v_gene: TRBV24-1
CDR3aa: CATSDYPRETQYF